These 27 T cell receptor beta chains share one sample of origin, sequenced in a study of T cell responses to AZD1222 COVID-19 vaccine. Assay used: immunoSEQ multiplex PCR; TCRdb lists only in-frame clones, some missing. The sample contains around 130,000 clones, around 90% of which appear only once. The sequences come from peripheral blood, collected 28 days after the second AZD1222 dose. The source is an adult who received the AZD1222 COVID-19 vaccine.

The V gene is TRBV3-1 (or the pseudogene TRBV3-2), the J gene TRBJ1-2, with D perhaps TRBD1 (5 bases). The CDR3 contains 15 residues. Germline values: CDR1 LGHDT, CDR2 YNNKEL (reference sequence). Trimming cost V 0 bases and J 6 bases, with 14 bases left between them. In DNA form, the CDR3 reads TGTGCCAGCAGCCAAGAAGGAGGGGCCGCCCATGGCTACACCTTC. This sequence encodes CASSQEGGAAHGYTF.

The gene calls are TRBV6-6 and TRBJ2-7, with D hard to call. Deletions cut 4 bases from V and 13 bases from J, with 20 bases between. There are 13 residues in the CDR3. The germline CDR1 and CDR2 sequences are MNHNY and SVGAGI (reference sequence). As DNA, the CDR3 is TGTGCCAGCAGTTTATCGGACCCGAGCCCCTACTACTTC. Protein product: CASSLSDPSPYYF.

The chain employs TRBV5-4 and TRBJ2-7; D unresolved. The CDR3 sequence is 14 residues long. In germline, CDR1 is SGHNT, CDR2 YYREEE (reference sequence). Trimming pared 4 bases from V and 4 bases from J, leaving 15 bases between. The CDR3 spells CASSAALEPYEQYF. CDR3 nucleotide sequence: TGTGCCAGCAGCGCCGCCTTGGAACCTTACGAGCAGTACTTC.

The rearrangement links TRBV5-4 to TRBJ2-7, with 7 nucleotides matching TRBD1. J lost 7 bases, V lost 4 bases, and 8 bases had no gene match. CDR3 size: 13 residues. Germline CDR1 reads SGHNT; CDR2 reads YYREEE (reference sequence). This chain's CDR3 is CASSDRVLREQYF. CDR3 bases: TGTGCCAGCAGCGACAGGGTATTGAGGGAGCAGTACTTC. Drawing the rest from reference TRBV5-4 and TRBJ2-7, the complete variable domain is ETGVTQSPTHLIKTRGQQVTLRCSSQSGHNTVSWYQQALGQGPQFIFQYYREEENGRGNFPPRFSGLQFPNYSSELNVNALELDDSALYLCASSDRVLREQYFGPGTRLTVT.

This chain's CDR3 is CASSITGELFF. In DNA form, the CDR3 reads TGTGCCAGCAGTATCACCGGGGAGCTGTTTTTT. The V gene is TRBV12-3 or TRBV12-4, the J gene TRBJ2-2; no reliable D call. The CDR3 covers 11 residues. V dropped 5 bases and J dropped 4 bases, with 2 bases sitting between them.

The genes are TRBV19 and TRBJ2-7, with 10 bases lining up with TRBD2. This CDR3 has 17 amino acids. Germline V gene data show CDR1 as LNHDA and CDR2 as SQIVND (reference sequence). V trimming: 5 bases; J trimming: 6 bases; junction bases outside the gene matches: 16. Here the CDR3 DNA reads TGTGCCAGTAGTCCCCATAGCGGGAGGACCCGGGGCCTCGAGCAGTACTTC. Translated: CASSPHSGRTRGLEQYF.

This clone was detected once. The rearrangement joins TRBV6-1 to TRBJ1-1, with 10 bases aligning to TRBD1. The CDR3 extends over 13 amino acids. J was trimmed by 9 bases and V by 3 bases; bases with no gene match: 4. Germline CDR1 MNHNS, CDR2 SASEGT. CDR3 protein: CASSDRDRGKAFF. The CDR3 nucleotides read TGTGCCAGCAGTGATCGGGACAGGGGTAAAGCTTTCTTT.

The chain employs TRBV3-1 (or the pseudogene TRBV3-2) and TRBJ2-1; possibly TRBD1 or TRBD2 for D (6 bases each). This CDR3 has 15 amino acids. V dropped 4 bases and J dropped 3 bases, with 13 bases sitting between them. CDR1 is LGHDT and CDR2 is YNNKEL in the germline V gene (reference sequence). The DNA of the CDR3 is TGTGCCAGCAGCCCATCTGAGGGGGGCTACAATGAGCAGTTCTTC. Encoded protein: CASSPSEGGYNEQFF.

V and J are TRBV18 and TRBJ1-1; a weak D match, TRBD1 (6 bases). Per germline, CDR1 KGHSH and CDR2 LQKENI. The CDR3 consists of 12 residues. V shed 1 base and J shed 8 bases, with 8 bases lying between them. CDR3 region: CASSPLQGEAFF. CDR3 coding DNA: TGTGCCAGCTCACCACTGCAGGGGGAAGCTTTCTTT.

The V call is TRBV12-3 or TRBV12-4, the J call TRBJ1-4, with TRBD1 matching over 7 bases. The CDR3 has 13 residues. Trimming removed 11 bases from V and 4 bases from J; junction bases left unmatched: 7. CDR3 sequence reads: CAGSRGINEKLFF. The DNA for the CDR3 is TGTGCCGGGTCCAGGGGGATTAATGAAAAACTGTTTTTT.

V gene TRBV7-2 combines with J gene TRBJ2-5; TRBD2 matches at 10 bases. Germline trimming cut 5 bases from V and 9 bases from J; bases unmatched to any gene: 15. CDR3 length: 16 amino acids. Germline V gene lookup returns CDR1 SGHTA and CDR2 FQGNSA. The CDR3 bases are TGTGCCAGCAGCCCTCGTCGGACTAGCGGCTCGGGGGCCCAGTACTTC. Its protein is CASSPRRTSGSGAQYF.

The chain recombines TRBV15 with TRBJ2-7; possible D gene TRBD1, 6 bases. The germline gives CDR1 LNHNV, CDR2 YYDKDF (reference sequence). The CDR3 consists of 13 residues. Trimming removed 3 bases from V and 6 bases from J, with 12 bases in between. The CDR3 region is CATSRGDTAEQYF. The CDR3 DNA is TGTGCCACCAGCAGGGGGGACACCGCCGAGCAGTACTTC.

The CDR3 DNA sequence: TGCGCCAGCAGCCCGGGACCTACAGGGTACGGGAATCAGCCCCAGCATTTT. Translated: CASSPGPTGYGNQPQHF. The gene calls are TRBV5-1 and TRBJ1-5; perhaps TRBD1 as D (6 bases). With 4 bases removed from V and 4 bases from J, the gap between germline ends came to 21 bases. The CDR3 is 17 residues long. The germline gives CDR1 SGHRS, CDR2 YFSETQ.

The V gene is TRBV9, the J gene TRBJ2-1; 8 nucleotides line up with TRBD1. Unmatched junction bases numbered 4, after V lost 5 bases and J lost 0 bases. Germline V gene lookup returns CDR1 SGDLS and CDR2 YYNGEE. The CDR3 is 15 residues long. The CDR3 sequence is CASRPTGASYNEQFF. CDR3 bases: TGTGCCAGCAGACCGACAGGGGCCTCCTACAATGAGCAGTTCTTC.

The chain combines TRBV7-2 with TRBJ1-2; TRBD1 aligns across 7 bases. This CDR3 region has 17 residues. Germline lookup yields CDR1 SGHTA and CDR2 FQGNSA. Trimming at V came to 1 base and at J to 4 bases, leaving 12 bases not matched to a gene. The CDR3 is CASSLVQGGLWGYGYTF. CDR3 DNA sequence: TGTGCCAGCAGCTTAGTCCAGGGGGGCCTTTGGGGCTATGGCTACACCTTC.

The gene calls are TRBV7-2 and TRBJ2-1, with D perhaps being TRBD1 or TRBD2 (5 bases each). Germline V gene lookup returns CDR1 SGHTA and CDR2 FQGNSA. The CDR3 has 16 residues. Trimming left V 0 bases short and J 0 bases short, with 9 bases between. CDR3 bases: TGTGCCAGCAGCTTAGCACGGGGCGCCTCCTACAATGAGCAGTTCTTC. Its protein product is CASSLARGASYNEQFF.

CDR3 bases: TGTGCCAGCAGCAACAGCGAGAACACTGAAGCTTTCTTT. Translation gives CASSNSENTEAFF. The V and J genes are TRBV28 and TRBJ1-1; D is uncertain. The V gene's germline CDR1 is MDHEN and CDR2 SYDVKM. CDR3 size: 13 residues. V was trimmed by 6 bases and J by 1 base, leaving 9 bases between them.

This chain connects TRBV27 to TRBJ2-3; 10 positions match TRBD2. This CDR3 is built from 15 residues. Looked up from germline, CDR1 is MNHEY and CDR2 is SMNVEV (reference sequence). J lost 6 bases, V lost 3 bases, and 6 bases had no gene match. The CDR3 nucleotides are TGTGCCAGCAGTTTCCTAGCGGGGGCGAGGGATACGCAGTATTTT. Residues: CASSFLAGARDTQYF.

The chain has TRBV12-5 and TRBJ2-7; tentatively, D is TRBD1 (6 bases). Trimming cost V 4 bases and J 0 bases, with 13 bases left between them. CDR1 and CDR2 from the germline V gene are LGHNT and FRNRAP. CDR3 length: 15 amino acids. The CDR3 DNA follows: TGTGCTAGTGGTTCCCCCTGGGACAACTCCTACGAGCAGTACTTC. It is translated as CASGSPWDNSYEQYF.

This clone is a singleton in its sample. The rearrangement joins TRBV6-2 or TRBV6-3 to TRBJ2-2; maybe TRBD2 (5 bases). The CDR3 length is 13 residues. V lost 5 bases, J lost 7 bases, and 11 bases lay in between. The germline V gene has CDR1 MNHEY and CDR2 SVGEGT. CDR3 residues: CASSQTSIGELFF. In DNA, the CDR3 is TGTGCCAGCAGTCAAACTAGTATCGGGGAGCTGTTTTTT.

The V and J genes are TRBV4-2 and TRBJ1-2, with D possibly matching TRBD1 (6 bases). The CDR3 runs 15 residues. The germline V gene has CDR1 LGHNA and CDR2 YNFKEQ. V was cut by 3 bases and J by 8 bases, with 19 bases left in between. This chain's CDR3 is CASSHLGGRVKGYTF. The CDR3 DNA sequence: TGTGCCAGCAGCCACCTTGGGGGCAGGGTTAAAGGCTACACCTTC.

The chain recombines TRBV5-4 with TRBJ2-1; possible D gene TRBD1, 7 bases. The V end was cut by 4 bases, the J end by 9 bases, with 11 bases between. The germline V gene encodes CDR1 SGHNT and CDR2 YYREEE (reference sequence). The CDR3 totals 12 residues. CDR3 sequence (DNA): TGTGCCAGCAGCCGACAGGGAGGTGAGCAGTTCTTC. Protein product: CASSRQGGEQFF.

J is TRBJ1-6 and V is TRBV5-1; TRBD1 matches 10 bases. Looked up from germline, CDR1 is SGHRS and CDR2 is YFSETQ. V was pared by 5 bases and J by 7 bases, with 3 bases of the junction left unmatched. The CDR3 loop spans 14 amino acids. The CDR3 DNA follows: TGCGCCAGCAGGGAGGACAGGGGGAATTCACCCCTCCACTTT. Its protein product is CASREDRGNSPLHF.

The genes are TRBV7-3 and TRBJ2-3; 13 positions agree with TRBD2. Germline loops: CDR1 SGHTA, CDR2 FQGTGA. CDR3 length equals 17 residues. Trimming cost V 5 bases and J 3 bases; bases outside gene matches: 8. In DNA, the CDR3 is TGTGCCAGCAGCCCCGACCGGGGACTAGCGGGGACAGATACGCAGTATTTT. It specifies CASSPDRGLAGTDTQYF.

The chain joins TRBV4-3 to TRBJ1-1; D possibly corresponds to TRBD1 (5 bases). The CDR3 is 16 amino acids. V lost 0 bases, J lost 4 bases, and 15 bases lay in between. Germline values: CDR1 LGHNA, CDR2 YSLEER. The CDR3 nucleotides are TGCGCCAGCAGCCAAGAAAGAGAGGGGTTGGCCACTGAAGCTTTCTTT. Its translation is CASSQEREGLATEAFF.

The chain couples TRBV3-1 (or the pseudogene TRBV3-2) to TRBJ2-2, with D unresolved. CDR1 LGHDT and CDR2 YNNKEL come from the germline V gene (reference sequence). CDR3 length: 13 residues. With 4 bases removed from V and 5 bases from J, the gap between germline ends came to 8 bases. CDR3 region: CASSPQGTGELFF. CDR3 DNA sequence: TGTGCCAGCAGCCCCCAAGGGACCGGGGAGCTGTTTTTT.

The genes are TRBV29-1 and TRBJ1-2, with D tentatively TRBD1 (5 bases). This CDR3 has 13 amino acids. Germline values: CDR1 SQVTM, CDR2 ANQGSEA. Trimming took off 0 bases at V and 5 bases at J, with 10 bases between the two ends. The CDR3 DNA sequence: TGCAGCGTTGAAGATCCAGGGTGGTATGGCTACACCTTC. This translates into CSVEDPGWYGYTF.